These T cell receptor beta chains were read from a single sample in a study of cytomegalovirus exposure and HLA in healthy donors. Method: immunoSEQ multiplex PCR; TCRdb's copy keeps in-frame clones and lacks some. The table lists around 100,000 clones, just under 70% of them singletons. Sequenced material: PBMCs. These receptors were obtained from a man aged 30-40 years in good health and CMV-seropositive. Each CDR3 is given with its conserved first and last residue. A D gene is named only where the DNA matches it firmly. Clone size appears in some rows only: once, few, many, or a class for an expanded clone.

J	size	D	length	V	CDR3	DNA
TRBJ2-3	.	.	17	TRBV15	CATSRTLGGEGADTQYF	TGTGCCACCAGCAGGACTTTAGGCGGCGAGGGTGCAGATACGCAGTATTTT
TRBJ2-5	.	.	17	TRBV9	CASSVYEVGGTQETQYF	TGTGCCAGCAGCGTTTATGAGGTGGGCGGGACCCAAGAGACCCAGTACTTC
TRBJ1-5	.	.	16	TRBV5-8	CASSSLRGVLAQPQHF	TGTGCCAGCAGCTCCCTCCGGGGGGTACTAGCTCAGCCCCAGCATTTT
TRBJ1-1	.	.	14	TRBV6-5	CASSYAGPNTEAFF	TGTGCCAGCAGTTACGCAGGGCCGAACACTGAAGCTTTCTTT
TRBJ1-2	.	TRBD1	15	TRBV5-1	CASSLTARTGQDYTF	TGCGCCAGCAGCTTGACTGCCCGGACAGGGCAAGACTACACCTTC
TRBJ1-2	.	TRBD1	15	TRBV28	CASSLAQGVNYGYTF	TGTGCCAGCAGTTTAGCACAGGGGGTAAACTATGGCTACACCTTC
TRBJ1-1	.	.	14	TRBV19	CASSQGLMNTEAFF	TGTGCCAGTAGTCAGGGGTTGATGAACACTGAAGCTTTCTTT
TRBJ2-7	.	.	17	TRBV5-8	CASSPATGEASSYEQYF	TGTGCCAGCAGCCCAGCAACAGGCGAAGCTAGCTCCTACGAGCAGTACTTC
TRBJ2-1	.	TRBD2	14	TRBV18	CASSPGLAYNEQFF	TGTGCCAGCTCACCGGGACTAGCCTACAATGAGCAGTTCTTC
TRBJ1-6	once	TRBD1	15	TRBV5-6	CASSSGGTGVSPLHF	TGTGCCAGCAGCTCGGGGGGGACAGGGGTTTCACCCCTCCACTTT
TRBJ1-1	few	TRBD1	15	TRBV19	CASSPSTGGRAEAFF	TGTGCCAGTAGTCCGTCGACAGGGGGAAGGGCTGAAGCTTTCTTT
TRBJ2-2	few	.	12	TRBV11-2	CASSPDIGELFF	TGTGCCAGCAGCCCCGACATCGGGGAGCTGTTTTTT
TRBJ2-3	.	TRBD2	15	TRBV29-1	CSVTTSGRIGDTQYF	TGCAGCGTGACGACTAGCGGGAGGATTGGAGATACGCAGTATTTT
TRBJ1-4	.	.	14	TRBV12-5	CASGRTAGNEKLFF	TGTGCTAGTGGACGGACAGCCGGTAATGAAAAACTGTTTTTT
TRBJ1-2	.	.	14	TRBV4-1	CASSQRGSEIGYTF	TGCGCCAGCAGCCAGCGGGGGTCCGAGATTGGCTACACCTTC
TRBJ2-7	few	TRBD2	13	TRBV5-1	CASSLDSGDEQYF	TGCGCCAGCAGCTTGGATAGCGGGGACGAGCAGTACTTC
TRBJ2-2	.	.	15	TRBV28	CASSSPRRNTGELFF	TGTGCCAGCAGCAGTCCAAGGAGGAACACCGGGGAGCTGTTTTTT
TRBJ2-7	.	.	13	TRBV19	CASSIRLLREQYF	TGTGCCAGTAGTATACGACTCCTGAGGGAGCAGTACTTC
TRBJ1-5	.	.	17	TRBV30	CAWSVELGRNSNQPQHF	TGTGCCTGGAGTGTAGAGCTGGGCAGAAATAGCAATCAGCCCCAGCATTTT
TRBJ1-3	.	TRBD1	20	TRBV18	CASSSRRTGQGKTSGNTIYF	TGTGCCAGCTCATCCCGTAGGACGGGACAGGGGAAAACCTCTGGAAACACCATATATTTT
TRBJ1-3	few	.	15	TRBV19	CASSMTGGSGDTIYF	TGTGCCAGTAGTATGACGGGAGGTTCCGGGGACACCATATATTTT
TRBJ2-3	.	TRBD1	14	TRBV27	CASRLDRVTDTQYF	TGTGCCAGCAGGCTAGACAGGGTCACAGATACGCAGTATTTT